The entry that follows covers one T cell receptor (beta chain) sequence. This receptor's antigen is unknown. Base quality data are lacking; no much larger clone is found one base away. Naive plus transitional T cells were isolated with anti-CD45RA microbeads from pooled isolated CD4+ and CD8+ T cells. To isolate the T cell subsets, Miltenyi superparamagnetic beads coated with subset-specific monoclonal antibodies were used. All T cell populations were isolated from peripheral blood. Whole blood was subjected to Ficoll separation to obtain mononuclear cells, from which monocytes were subsequently depleted using anti-CD14 microbeads. Right after isolation, the cell populations were resuspended in RNAprotect reagent. The library was obtained by multiplex PCR. TCRdb lists the instrument as 454 GS FLX. TCR alpha and beta CDR3 regions were amplified from mRNA by semiquantitative ARM-PCR. In ARM-PCR, tagged nested gene-specific primers were used first, and communal superprimers then performed exponential amplification. Nested primers were removed by exonuclease before the second amplification round on first-round PCR products. The amplicons were sequenced on the 454 platform, which can rapidly sequence millions of DNA fragments without cloning bias. A read was counted as effective if the read could be mapped to both V and J germline segments. The source study handled its data this way. Reads were assigned to germline V, D and J segments with IRmap, which uses pyromap, a Smith-Waterman modification adapted to 454 sequencing errors. To filter D-beta assignments, cutoffs were set at the 99th percentile of the alignment scores obtained from simulated random sequences. CDR3 was defined as the amino acids between the conserved V-segment Y[YFLI]C motif and the J-segment [FW]GXGT motif. Repertoire diversity was estimated with a compound Poisson process model previously applied to large-scale EST data. A procedure for detecting cross-contamination was applied so that sample contamination could be argued against as the origin of shared CDR3s. Clones were called with MiXCR by TCRdb after fastp trimmed the public reads at Q25, and only in-frame beta chains were retained. Rows are unified per CDR3 protein, each entry keeping the most common DNA and genes. What appears here as the V and J calls and clone size reflects TCRdb's work, not the paper's. In this sample the table shows 6,700 or so distinct CDR3 sequences, about 70% of which occur a single time. The ten largest clones add up to 52% of the sample.

The data derive from a study of relationships among human T cell subsets (dated by TCRdb to the early 2010s). Context from the whole study: Eight distinct blood T cell populations were sequenced: pan T, CD8 cytotoxic, regulatory, Th1, Th2, naive plus transitional, activated and memory cells. On the study overall, not on this receptor specifically: While more than 60% of CD8+ cytotoxic sequences came from clones with more than 100 reads, the regulatory and Th2 subsets had few clones of that kind. The substantial sharing of CDR3s among Th1, Th2 and regulatory T cells was interpreted as suggesting that cell fate choices are stochastic. A CD4+CD8+ double-positive population could not be ruled out by the bead-based sorting. The seven subsets showed no statistically significant differences in V, D and J usage, CDR3 length, or N-nucleotide additions.

The CDR3 runs 14 amino acids, cysteine and phenylalanine included. CDR3 DNA only is kept here, 42 bases in frame from base 1. Clipping removes 3 bases from V and 7 bases from J, with 4 as the unmatched junction base count. CDR1 and CDR2 (MDHEN, SYDVKM) derive from the germline V gene. The receptor's source is a man aged 40-49 years in good health. Sequencing used naive and transitional (CD45RA+) T cells sorted from blood. Reading the label with the study, this specimen's cell subset or site is: CD45RA+ naive plus transitional T cells (Tn+t). The rearranged chain carries TRBV28 and TRBJ2-7; the central 12 bases match TRBD2. Read as DNA, the sequence is TGTGCCAGCAGTTTTGCTAGCGGGGGGGGAGAGCAGTACTTC. Its translation is CASSFASGGGEQYF.